This TCR beta chain emerged from a study of T cell responses to AZD1222 COVID-19 vaccine. Study at large: Pooled samples include second doses given at about 4 or 12 weeks. Study findings and constraints: Clonal diversity was possibly underestimated; the donors were predominantly white British and more often female. Reportedly, nearly half of unique spike TCRs recognized epitopes outside B.1.351/B.1.1.7 mutations.

With respect to this clone: Antigen unknown.

Clones were read by immunoSEQ multiplex PCR, and TCRdb kept only the in-frame ones, dropping some. This table has approximately 110,000 clones, around 94% appearing once. Trimming took 6 bases from V and 7 from J, leaving 19 bases between them. Germline lookup yields CDR1 SNHLY and CDR2 FYNNEI. The CDR3 length is 16 residues. The chain recombines TRBV2 with TRBJ1-6, with D possibly matching TRBD1 (5 bases). The input for sequencing was peripheral blood, taken on day 0 of AZD1222 vaccination. This sequence originates from an adult in good health. The CDR3 DNA reads as TGTGCCAGCAGGTATAGACAGTTGAGGCAAAATTCACCCCTCCACTTT. Translated: CASRYRQLRQNSPLHF.